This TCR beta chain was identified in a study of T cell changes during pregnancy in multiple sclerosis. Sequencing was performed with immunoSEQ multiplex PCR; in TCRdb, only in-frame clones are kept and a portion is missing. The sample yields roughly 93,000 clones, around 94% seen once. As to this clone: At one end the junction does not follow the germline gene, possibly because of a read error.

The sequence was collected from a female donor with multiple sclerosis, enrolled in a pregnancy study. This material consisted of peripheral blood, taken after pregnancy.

CDR3 residues: CASSSPDTDSTDTQYF. The DNA of the CDR3 is TGTGCCAGCTCATCACCAGACACGGATAGCACAGATACGCAGTATTTT. The V and J genes are TRBV18 and TRBJ2-3; no definite D call. The CDR3 runs to 16 residues. Germline V lookup: CDR1 KGHSH, CDR2 LQKENI.